This T cell receptor (beta chain) was captured in a study of T cell repertoires in cytomegalovirus infection. This CDR3 has 16 residues. The germline gives CDR1 ENHRY, CDR2 SYGVKD. Trimming removed 0 bases at V and 0 bases at J, with 9 bases between. To note about this clonotype: The antigen is unknown.

Regarding the study as a whole: Individuals carrying CMV plus the relevant HLA were identified by cumulative frequency of public TCR beta families. CMV-specific TCR beta clonotypes restricted by HLA-C were the ones dominating the ex vivo response.

TCRdb redid the calling of the reads with MiXCR, one entry per CDR3 protein. This table holds roughly 150,000 distinct CDR3 sequences, over 30% found once. This clonotype was sampled from a human donor in good health (CMV status not recorded). Some clones in this sample may be carry-over from other donors' samples. The source material was CD8+ T cells from cultured PBMCs, sampled from culture after CMV antigen stimulation. V gene TRBV10-3 combines with J gene TRBJ1-5; D is unresolved. CDR3 sequence: CAISESWQISNQPQHF. The CDR3 DNA sequence: TGTGCCATCAGTGAGTCGTGGCAGATTAGCAATCAGCCCCAGCATTTT.